This is a list of T cell receptor beta chains from one sample in a study of cytomegalovirus exposure and HLA in healthy donors. Method: immunoSEQ multiplex PCR; TCRdb's copy keeps in-frame clones and lacks some. The table shows approximately 160,000 clones, with 76% occurring only once. The sequenced sample was PBMCs. Receptor source: a female donor in good health and CMV-seronegative. Each CDR3 is given with its conserved first and last residue. A D gene is named only where the DNA matches it firmly. A clone size is listed for some rows: how often the clone was seen (once, few, many), or a class if it is expanded.

d_call	v_call	clone_size	j_call	cdr3_aa	cdr3_nt
.	TRBV5-6	.	TRBJ2-2	CASSSGGPRAGELFF	TGTGCCAGCAGTTCCGGGGGACCCCGAGCCGGGGAGCTGTTTTTT
TRBD2	TRBV12-5	.	TRBJ2-3	CASGLGSAGGVDTQYF	TGTGCTAGTGGTTTGGGGTCGGCGGGAGGTGTGGATACGCAGTATTTT
.	TRBV18	.	TRBJ1-4	CASSPPSAGSRMEKLFF	TGTGCCAGCTCACCACCAAGTGCCGGGAGCCGAATGGAAAAACTGTTTTTT
TRBD1	TRBV7-6	.	TRBJ1-1	CASTPGTANTEAFF	TGTGCCAGCACACCGGGGACAGCGAACACTGAAGCTTTCTTT
.	TRBV30	.	TRBJ1-2	CAWSVGGRSSGYTF	TGTGCCTGGAGTGTCGGGGGTAGATCTAGTGGCTACACCTTC
TRBD2	TRBV12-5	once	TRBJ2-3	CASGLSSSGSIIDTQYF	TGTGCTAGTGGTTTGAGCTCTAGCGGGAGTATTATAGATACGCAGTATTTT
TRBD1	TRBV6-1	.	TRBJ1-4	CASNTGGDEKLFF	TGTGCCAGCAACACAGGGGGCGATGAAAAACTGTTTTTT
.	TRBV5-1	.	TRBJ2-3	CASSYATGVSTDTQYF	TGCGCCAGCAGCTACGCCACAGGAGTCAGCACAGATACGCAGTATTTT
.	TRBV28	few	TRBJ1-5	CASSFTGRQPQHF	TGTGCCAGCAGTTTTACAGGGAGACAGCCCCAGCATTTT
.	TRBV30	.	TRBJ1-1	CAWSVGADTEAFF	TGTGCCTGGAGTGTAGGGGCAGACACTGAAGCTTTCTTT
.	TRBV6-5	few	TRBJ1-3	CASSYDGTNSGNTIYF	TGTGCCAGCAGTTACGACGGGACAAACTCTGGAAACACCATATATTTT